The TCR beta chain under discussion was sequenced for a study of CD8+ T cells in alopecia areata. Background on the study: Oral tofacitinib (5 to 10 mg twice daily) was administered to treated patients. For 6 to 18 months, tofacitinib was taken, and 6 months off drug followed. Points from the study as a whole: Mice showed clearer TCR sharing than patients did, a gap that was possibly HLA-related.

Researchers gathered lesional scalp punch biopsies and peripheral blood from patients with alopecia areata. After isolation, RNA underwent reverse transcription to generate cDNA as the sequencing template. Produced via immunoSEQ multiplex PCR; TCRdb's table is partial and in-frame only. This sample has about 150,000 clones, with roughly 50% found just once. This clone was detected only a few times. Its matching antigen is unknown. Sequenced material: CD4+ T cells sorted from blood. The sequence was obtained from a human donor with alopecia areata.

DNA for the CDR3: TGCAGCGTTGCCAAGACGGTTGACTACTCCTACGAGCAGTACTTC. Protein sequence: CSVAKTVDYSYEQYF. The rearrangement uses TRBV29-1 and TRBJ2-7, with D perhaps matching TRBD2 (5 bases). CDR1 SQVTM and CDR2 ANQGSEA come from the germline V gene. V dropped 4 bases and J dropped 0 bases, with 16 bases sitting between them. The CDR3 totals 15 residues.